This record concerns one T cell receptor beta chain sequence. The data belong to a study of blood T cell repertoires in COVID-19. This table comes from immunoSEQ multiplex PCR, and its TCRdb copy is limited to in-frame clones, with some not included. The table includes approximately 440,000 clones, around 90% detected once. The CDR3 is made up of 15 amino acids. After removal of 4 bases from V and 9 bases from J, the junction contained 4 bases not matched to a gene. Germline CDR1 LNHNV, CDR2 YYDKDF (reference sequence). The sample comprised PBMCs or T cells enriched from blood (not recorded which). The sequence was obtained from a woman between 18 and 29 years old who had recovered from COVID-19. The chain uses TRBV15 and TRBJ2-1, with TRBD2 identical over 15 bases. The CDR3 spells CATSIGTSGGSEQFF. The CDR3 DNA reads TGTGCCACCAGCATAGGGACTAGCGGGGGGAGTGAGCAGTTCTTC. Full variable domain (remainder filled in from reference TRBV15 and TRBJ2-1): DAMVIQNPRYQVTQFGKPVTLSCSQTLNHNVMYWYQQKSSQAPKLLFHYYDKDFNNEADTPDNFQSRRPNTSFCFLDIRSPGLGDTAMYLCATSIGTSGGSEQFFGPGTRLTVL.